The 5 T cell receptor beta chains in this list originate from one sample, sequenced in a study of PD-L1 blockade in urothelial cancer. Regarding time point: pretreatment peripheral blood. Here immunoSEQ multiplex PCR was the method, and the copy in TCRdb shows in-frame clones only, minus some. The sample lists tens of thousands of clones, roughly four fifths occurring once. The material sequenced was PBMCs, taken around atezolizumab (anti-PD-L1) treatment. The receptors were gathered from a man between 60 and 70 years old with urothelial cancer.

V gene TRBV5-1 combines with J gene TRBJ1-1; maybe TRBD1 (5 bases). Trimming pared 1 base from V and 3 bases from J, leaving 7 bases between. This CDR3 comprises 13 residues. Germline CDR1 reads SGHRS; CDR2 reads YFSETQ. CDR3 in amino acids: CASSLSQDTEAFF. The CDR3 DNA reads as TGCGCCAGCAGCTTGTCACAGGACACTGAAGCTTTCTTT.

J is TRBJ1-2 and V is TRBV5-3; tentatively, D is TRBD1 (6 bases). TRBV5-3 is labeled an ORF, and its function is uncertain. Trimming took off 5 bases at V and 3 bases at J, with 14 bases between the two ends. This CDR3 comprises 14 residues. This chain's CDR3 is CARSFGQPDYGYTF. As DNA, the CDR3 is TGTGCCAGAAGTTTCGGACAGCCCGACTATGGCTACACCTTC.

This rearrangement joins TRBV6-5 to TRBJ1-1; TRBD1 aligns across 11 bases. Germline trimming cut 6 bases from V and 3 bases from J; bases unmatched to any gene: 6. CDR1 and CDR2 from the germline V gene are MNHEY and SVGAGI. The CDR3 sequence is 15 residues long. CDR3 in DNA: TGTGCCAGCAGAAGGACAGGGGGCTTGGACACTGAAGCTTTCTTT. This encodes CASRRTGGLDTEAFF.

This clone was detected only once. The V call is TRBV2, the J call TRBJ2-5; TRBD2 aligns across 10 bases. The CDR3 runs 16 residues. CDR1 and CDR2 (germline): SNHLY, FYNNEI. Unmatched junction bases numbered 9, after V lost 4 bases and J lost 4 bases. The CDR3 loop reads CASSGERGGSPETQYF. CDR3 sequence (DNA): TGTGCCAGCAGTGGGGAGCGGGGGGGCTCCCCAGAGACCCAGTACTTC. The complete variable domain, with remaining parts taken from reference TRBV2 and TRBJ2-5, reads EPEVTQTPSHQVTQMGQEVILRCVPISNHLYFYWYRQILGQKVEFLVSFYNNEISEKSEIFDDQFSVERPDGSNFTLKIRSTKLEDSAMYFCASSGERGGSPETQYFGPGTRLLVL.

The rearrangement joins TRBV6-4 to TRBJ2-1, with 8 bases matching TRBD2. Germline loops: CDR1 MRHNA, CDR2 SNTAGT. V lost 4 bases to trimming and J lost 13 bases; unmatched junction nucleotides: 9. The CDR3 covers 13 residues. Here the CDR3 DNA reads TGTGCCAGCAGTGTATCACTAGCGGACCAACAGTTCTTC. Amino acids: CASSVSLADQQFF.